This T cell receptor beta chain was documented in a study of PD-1 blockade in classical Hodgkin lymphoma. The study, taken as a whole, reports: CD4+ TCR diversity rose significantly by C4D1, and CD8+ TCR diversity did not. Repertoire differences lack defined causes, possibly disease activity or prior therapy. Complete responders' baseline diversity resembled that of newly diagnosed patients.

This CDR3 spans 14 amino acids. Trimming removed 6 bases from V and 3 bases from J; junction bases left unmatched: 2. Looked up from germline, CDR1 is MRHNA and CDR2 is SNTAGT. This clone showed up just a few times. Its cognate antigen is unknown. Noted time point: cycle 4 day 1 (C4D1), after 5 to 7 weeks of nivolumab. Each patient experienced a relapse that followed autologous stem cell transplantation, and brentuximab vedotin exposure varied. Assay: immunoSEQ multiplex PCR; the TCRdb copy retains only in-frame clones and omits some. This table holds 9,500 or so clones, around four fifths found once. The clonotype was recovered from a human donor with classical Hodgkin lymphoma. The V and J genes are TRBV6-4 and TRBJ2-3; 11 nucleotides align to TRBD2. The sample consisted of peripheral blood mononuclear cells (PBMCs), taken before the fourth cycle of nivolumab. The CDR3 DNA reads as TGTGCCAGCAGCCGACTAGCGGGAACAGATACGCAGTATTTT. As protein: CASSRLAGTDTQYF.